These 32 T cell receptor beta chains originate from one sample sequenced in a study of T cells in Graves' hyperthyroidism and ophthalmopathy. RNA transcripts provided the source from which TCR beta CDR3 regions were amplified. Primed by the HTBI set, a first-round RT-PCR was run on the TCR CDR3. TCRdb redid the calling of the multiplex PCR reads with MiXCR, one entry per CDR3 protein. The repertoire includes around 480,000 distinct CDR3 sequences, under 15% of them detected once, and less than 20% sits in the top ten. Material for sequencing was blood. Receptor source: a woman between 18 and 30 years old with Graves' hyperthyroidism.

This clonotype was counted many times. The genes are TRBV19 and TRBJ2-3; D might be TRBD1 (6 bases). Germline loops: CDR1 LNHDA, CDR2 SQIVND (reference sequence). This CDR3 has 13 amino acids. The V end was cut by 7 bases, the J end by 3 bases, with 11 bases between. The CDR3 DNA sequence: TGTGCCAGTACACAGGGTAAAACAGATACGCAGTATTTT. This sequence encodes CASTQGKTDTQYF.

This clonotype turned up a few times. The rearrangement links TRBV6-1 to TRBJ1-5; D is unclear. The CDR3 runs 13 residues. Germline V lookup: CDR1 MNHNS, CDR2 SASEGT. Trimming removed 5 bases at V and 2 bases at J, with 7 bases between. Here the CDR3 reads CASSNSGNQPQHF. CDR3 coding DNA: TGTGCCAGCAGTAACAGCGGCAATCAGCCCCAGCATTTT.

The sample holds many counts of this clonotype. This chain joins TRBV2 and TRBJ2-1, with 11 bases lining up with TRBD1. CDR3 size: 14 residues. Germline V gene lookup returns CDR1 SNHLY and CDR2 FYNNEI. Unmatched junction bases numbered 8, after V lost 7 bases and J lost 9 bases. CDR3: CASTTGQGVFEQFF. In DNA form, the CDR3 reads TGTGCCAGCACCACGGGACAGGGGGTGTTTGAGCAGTTCTTC.

This clonotype was counted between two and nine times. This chain links TRBV14 with TRBJ2-7, with D possibly TRBD2 on 6 matching bases. The CDR3 is made up of 12 amino acids. Trimming stripped 4 bases from V and 9 bases from J, with 13 bases between. CDR1 and CDR2 (germline): SGHDN, FVKESK. CDR3 nucleotide sequence: TGTGCCAGCAGCCCCTCGGGGGTCGGGCAGTACTTC. Its protein product is CASSPSGVGQYF.

This clonotype was found many times. The V and J genes are TRBV5-1 and TRBJ1-2; 7 nucleotides match TRBD1. V lost 4 bases and J lost 6; bases outside the gene matches: 18. The CDR3 has 17 amino acids. Germline V lookup: CDR1 SGHRS, CDR2 YFSETQ. In DNA form, the CDR3 reads TGCGCCAGCAGCCCCCGGCCCAGGGGGTCTAGGGTAGATGGCTACACCTTC. Translated: CASSPRPRGSRVDGYTF.

This clonotype was counted only a few times. Possible read error: a much larger clone is one base away. The CDR3 does not end in the conserved phenylalanine or tryptophan, so this is likely a read error. The chain has TRBV15 and TRBJ1-5; D call uncertain. Germline V CDR1 and CDR2: LNHNV, YYDKDF (reference sequence). The CDR3 spans 15 residues. V was trimmed by 1 base and J by 0 bases, leaving 7 bases between them. CDR3 bases: TGTGCCACCAGCAGAGTTTTAGCTAGCAATCAGCCCCAGCATTCT. This codes for CATSRVLASNQPQHS.

This clonotype was seen a few times. The gene calls are TRBV7-8 and TRBJ2-6, with 7 bases lining up with TRBD1. This CDR3 has 24 amino acids. Germline assignment: CDR1 SGHVS and CDR2 FQNEAQ. Unmatched junction bases numbered 28, after V lost 5 bases and J lost 0 bases. This CDR3 reads CASSVGQILPSGATGSSGANVLTF. CDR3 DNA: TGTGCCAGCAGCGTGGGACAGATCCTACCCTCTGGGGCCACAGGGAGCTCTGGGGCCAACGTCCTGACTTTC.

This clonotype was observed at least ten times. The chain couples TRBV12-3 or TRBV12-4 to TRBJ2-1, with 14 bases fitting TRBD2. The CDR3 consists of 16 residues. V gave up 3 bases and J gave up 8 bases; unmatched junction bases: 6. In nucleotides, the CDR3 is TGTGCCAGCAGTTTGCGGACTAGCGGGAGGCCGCATGAGCAGTTCTTC. Translated: CASSLRTSGRPHEQFF.

The V call is TRBV19, the J call TRBJ1-3, with a possible D match to TRBD1 (5 bases). The CDR3 contains 15 residues. Trimming cost V 9 bases and J 4 bases, with 19 bases left between them. In germline, CDR1 is LNHDA, CDR2 SQIVND (reference sequence). The CDR3 region is CASPEDRGVGNTIYF. The CDR3, as DNA: TGTGCCAGCCCAGAAGATAGGGGCGTCGGAAACACCATATATTTT.

This clonotype was counted a few times. This sequence joins TRBV2 and TRBJ1-4, with TRBD1 as a possible D gene (5 bases). The V gene's germline CDR1 is SNHLY and CDR2 FYNNEI. V was clipped by 1 base and J by 8 bases, with 20 bases between them. This CDR3 comprises 17 residues. The CDR3, as DNA: TGTGCCAGCAGTGAAGAAGTGGGGGTCTCAGTGTGGGAAAAACTGTTTTTT. It yields the protein CASSEEVGVSVWEKLFF.

This clonotype showed up just a few times. Here the CDR3 DNA reads TGTGCCAGTAGTGTCCTAGCGGTCCCCTACAATGAGCAGTTCTTC. This encodes CASSVLAVPYNEQFF. The rearrangement links TRBV19 to TRBJ2-1; 7 bases map to TRBD2. V shed 5 bases, J shed 2 bases, and the junction held 6 bases outside the gene matches. Germline V gene data show CDR1 as LNHDA and CDR2 as SQIVND (reference sequence). This CDR3 spans 15 amino acids.

This clonotype was counted many times. This chain joins TRBV27 and TRBJ1-2; D is unresolved. The CDR3 sequence is 14 residues long. Trimming cost V 5 bases and J 5 bases, with 15 bases left between them. Germline CDR1 and CDR2: MNHEY and SMNVEV (reference sequence). CDR3 coding DNA: TGTGCCAGCAGTACCGGGGTATTTGGGTATGGCTACACCTTC. It encodes CASSTGVFGYGYTF.

CDR3 amino acids: CSVEDRTGGTEAFF. Written as DNA, the CDR3 is TGCAGCGTTGAAGATCGGACAGGGGGCACTGAAGCTTTCTTT. V and J are TRBV29-1 and TRBJ1-1; the match to TRBD1 covers 10 bases. Per germline, CDR1 SQVTM and CDR2 ANQGSEA. V shed 0 bases and J 4 bases; nucleotides not matched to a gene: 2. There are 14 residues in the CDR3.

The CDR3 sequence: CASSYSIVTSGITGTQYF. The CDR3 DNA reads as TGTGCCAGCAGTTACTCGATAGTAACTAGCGGGATAACGGGTACGCAGTATTTT. This chain uses TRBV6-2 or TRBV6-3 with TRBJ2-3; TRBD2 matches at 10 bases. This CDR3 has 18 residues. J gave up 8 bases and V 0 bases, and 14 bases lay outside the gene matches. CDR1 is MNHEY, CDR2 SVGEGT, per germline.

This clonotype was observed many times. The chain uses TRBV12-5 and TRBJ2-1; unclear D gene. This CDR3 has 11 residues. V was shortened by 3 bases and J by 7 bases, with 4 bases between the two germline ends. Germline V gene lookup returns CDR1 LGHNT and CDR2 FRNRAP. As DNA, the CDR3 is TGTGCTAGTGGTTTTGTAAATGAGCAGTTCTTC. Protein sequence: CASGFVNEQFF. Combining the CDR3 with reference TRBV12-5 and TRBJ2-1 gives the whole variable domain DARVTQTPRHKVTEMGQEVTMRCQPILGHNTVFWYRQTMMQGLELLAYFRNRAPLDDSGMPKDRFSAEMPDATLATLKIQPSEPRDSAVYFCASGFVNEQFFGPGTRLTVL.

The CDR3: CAISGSIVDSHEQYF. For the CDR3, the DNA is TGTGCCATCAGTGGGTCTATAGTCGACTCCCATGAGCAGTATTTT. The chain uses TRBV10-3 and TRBJ2-3, with unresolved D. Trimming stripped 4 bases from V and 11 bases from J, with 22 bases between. Germline V CDR1 and CDR2: ENHRY, SYGVKD. The CDR3 consists of 15 residues.

The CDR3 sequence: CSVKSGGGGELFF. CDR3 nucleotides: TGCAGCGTGAAGTCAGGGGGAGGCGGGGAGCTGTTTTTT. The chain employs TRBV29-1 and TRBJ2-2, with D tentatively TRBD1 (7 bases). CDR3 length: 13 residues. Germline loops: CDR1 SQVTM, CDR2 ANQGSEA. The V end lost 6 bases, the J end lost 7 bases, and 15 bases lay between the germline ends.

This clonotype was picked up many times. The chain uses TRBV30 and TRBJ1-6, with D unclear. This CDR3 spans 13 amino acids. With 0 bases removed from V and 9 bases from J, the gap between germline ends came to 9 bases. Germline lookup yields CDR1 GTSNPN and CDR2 SVGIG (reference sequence). The CDR3 bases are TGTGCCTGGAGTGTACGCTCCCTTTCACCCCTCCACTTT. Its protein product is CAWSVRSLSPLHF. Together with reference TRBV30 and TRBJ1-6, the CDR3 gives the full variable domain: SQTIHQWPATLVQPVGSPLSLECTVEGTSNPNLYWYRQAAGRGLQLLFYSVGIGQISSEVPQNLSASRPQDRQFILSSKKLLLSDSGFYLCAWSVRSLSPLHFGNGTRLTVT.

V is TRBV11-1 and J is TRBJ1-2; no clear D. The CDR3 is made up of 14 amino acids. CDR1 SGHAT and CDR2 FQDESV come from the germline V gene (reference sequence). V shed 2 bases and J shed 3 bases, with 10 bases lying between them. In DNA, the CDR3 is TGTGCCAGCAGCTTATTGAACAGTGACTATGGCTACACCTTC. It yields the protein CASSLLNSDYGYTF.

This clonotype came up many times. V and J are TRBV2 and TRBJ1-5; D perhaps matches TRBD1 (6 bases). V was trimmed by 7 bases and J by 4 bases, leaving 11 bases between them. Germline V gives CDR1 SNHLY, CDR2 FYNNEI. This CDR3 comprises 13 residues. CDR3 nucleotide sequence: TGTGCCAGCATTGGGACACAAAATCAGCCCCAGCATTTT. Residues: CASIGTQNQPQHF.

This clonotype was seen only a few times. The chain carries TRBV18 and TRBJ2-2; D is unclear. The CDR3 covers 16 residues. CDR1 and CDR2 from the germline V gene are KGHSH and LQKENI. The V end lost 0 bases, the J end lost 0 bases, and 8 bases lay between the germline ends. CDR3 sequence reads: CASSPPGQANTGELFF. CDR3 sequence (DNA): TGTGCCAGCTCACCACCGGGTCAGGCGAACACCGGGGAGCTGTTTTTT.

The J gene is TRBJ1-5, the V gene TRBV7-2; D remains ambiguous. Trimming left V 5 bases short and J 3 bases short, with 8 bases between. The CDR3 covers 13 residues. Germline V lookup: CDR1 SGHTA, CDR2 FQGNSA. CDR3 in amino acids: CASSPWDNQPQHF. CDR3 DNA sequence: TGTGCCAGCAGCCCCTGGGACAATCAGCCCCAGCATTTT.

Ten or more counts support this clonotype. The V and J genes are TRBV29-1 and TRBJ2-2; D unclear. CDR1 is SQVTM and CDR2 is ANQGSEA in the germline V gene. V was cut by 0 bases and J by 8 bases, with 7 bases left in between. The CDR3 contains 12 residues. The DNA of the CDR3 is TGCAGCGTTGAAGAATCCGGGGGGGAGCTGTTTTTT. Translation gives CSVEESGGELFF.

The table lists this clonotype with a few counts. The genes are TRBV9 and TRBJ1-5; the D gene is possibly TRBD1 (6 bases). V dropped 0 bases and J dropped 2 bases, with 15 bases sitting between them. There are 17 residues in the CDR3. Per the germline V gene, CDR1 is SGDLS and CDR2 is YYNGEE. CDR3 bases: TGTGCCAGCAGCGTAGCGGCCAGGGGTTCGGGCAATCAGCCCCAGCATTTT. This translates into CASSVAARGSGNQPQHF. The full variable domain, with the rest looked up from reference TRBV9 and TRBJ1-5, is DSGVTQTPKHLITATGQRVTLRCSPRSGDLSVYWYQQSLDQGLQFLIQYYNGEERAKGNILERFSAQQFPDLHSELNLSSLELGDSALYFCASSVAARGSGNQPQHFGDGTRLSIL.

This clonotype was observed a handful of times. The chain uses TRBV15 and TRBJ1-4; D perhaps matches TRBD1 (6 bases). Germline V CDR1 and CDR2: LNHNV, YYDKDF (reference sequence). The germline V and J ends were trimmed by 9 bases and 4 bases, with 15 bases remaining between them. This CDR3 spans 14 amino acids. CDR3 bases: TGTGCCACTTCGCCAGGGGACGTTAATGAAAAACTGTTTTTT. Translated: CATSPGDVNEKLFF.

V gene TRBV9 combines with J gene TRBJ2-7; a possible D gene is TRBD2 (5 bases). V shed 4 bases and J shed 7 bases, with 9 bases lying between them. Germline values: CDR1 SGDLS, CDR2 YYNGEE. The CDR3 runs 11 residues. This chain's CDR3 is CASSTTGEQYF. DNA of the CDR3: TGTGCCAGCAGCACCACGGGGGAGCAGTACTTC.

This clonotype was recorded many times. This chain joins TRBV30 and TRBJ2-1, with 11 positions matching TRBD2. This CDR3 contains 16 residues. The germline V gene has CDR1 GTSNPN and CDR2 SVGIG (reference sequence). V gave up 2 bases and J gave up 4 bases; unmatched junction bases: 7. The CDR3: CAWSIAGTSGYNEQFF. As DNA, the CDR3 is TGTGCCTGGAGTATCGCGGGGACTAGCGGTTACAATGAGCAGTTCTTC.

The chain is built from TRBV12-5 and TRBJ1-3; no firm D call. This CDR3 has 12 amino acids. The germline gives CDR1 LGHNT, CDR2 FRNRAP. The CDR3 sequence is CASNQIGNTIYF. DNA of the CDR3: TGTGCCAGCAACCAGATCGGAAACACCATATATTTT.

The genes are TRBV9 and TRBJ1-1; D gene unclear. CDR3 length: 14 amino acids. CDR1 is SGDLS, CDR2 YYNGEE, per germline. V was trimmed by 7 bases and J by 6 bases, leaving 19 bases between them. CDR3 loop: CASGAPPEKSEAFF. DNA of the CDR3: TGTGCCAGCGGCGCCCCCCCTGAGAAGTCTGAAGCTTTCTTT.

This clonotype turned up a few times. The rearrangement joins TRBV20-1 to TRBJ2-1; TRBD2 aligns across 7 bases. This CDR3 comprises 15 residues. Germline CDR1 and CDR2: DFQATT and SNEGSKA (reference sequence). Germline trimming cut 0 bases from V and 7 bases from J; bases unmatched to any gene: 9. This chain's CDR3 is CSARDLAGRLNEQFF. CDR3 DNA sequence: TGCAGTGCTAGAGATCTAGCCGGGAGGTTAAATGAGCAGTTCTTC.

This chain joins TRBV7-2 and TRBJ2-7; maybe TRBD1 (5 bases). This CDR3 contains 14 residues. V dropped 5 bases and J dropped 3 bases, with 14 bases sitting between them. Germline lookup yields CDR1 SGHTA and CDR2 FQGNSA. CDR3 DNA sequence: TGTGCCAGCAGCCCCTCACCGACAGACTACGAGCAGTACGTC. Protein sequence: CASSPSPTDYEQYV.

This chain joins TRBV2 and TRBJ1-2; D perhaps matches TRBD1 (6 bases). Per the germline V gene, CDR1 is SNHLY and CDR2 is FYNNEI. CDR3 length: 17 amino acids. V lost 5 bases to trimming and J lost 3 bases, with 22 bases between them. CDR3 region: CASSFRPGGFRDYGYTF. The DNA of the CDR3 is TGTGCCAGCAGTTTCCGGCCGGGGGGCTTCCGTGACTATGGCTACACCTTC.